Given below is one TCR beta chain in context. Its antigen remains unknown. The donors comprised healthy bone marrow donors. The source of the sample is a study of cytomegalovirus exposure and HLA in healthy donors. Broader study findings: TCR beta chains numbering under 200 were designated cytomegalovirus-associated. In a later analysis, about 17,000 TCR beta sequences were associated with HLA alleles at 0.05 false discovery rate. Earlier findings revealed that most TCR beta V segments proved productive either about 87% or about 30% of the time.

A multiplex PCR was run with 60 Vbeta primers and 13 Jbeta primers. Only in-frame clones appear in the TCRdb table, and some are missing; sequencing was by immunoSEQ multiplex PCR. The sample yields 60,000 to 70,000 clones, around 80% seen once. The sample was PBMCs. The TCR originated in a woman in her 30s in good health and CMV-seronegative.

CDR3 region: CASSLGQYEQYF. CDR3 bases: TGTGCCAGCAGCTTAGGACAGTACGAGCAGTACTTC. V usage is TRBV5-6 and J usage is TRBJ2-7; perhaps TRBD1 as D (6 bases). This CDR3 spans 12 amino acids. Trimming took 2 bases from V and 4 from J, leaving 7 bases between them. The germline gives CDR1 SGHDT, CDR2 YYEEEE.